A single sample gave rise to the 2 T cell receptor beta chains below, sequenced in a study of T cells in Graves' hyperthyroidism and ophthalmopathy. TCR beta CDR3 regions were amplified from RNA transcripts. TCR CDR3 underwent first-round RT-PCR with the HTBI primer set. TCRdb passed the multiplex PCR reads through MiXCR, listing each CDR3 protein once. The table has 550,000 to 700,000 distinct CDR3 sequences, roughly 50% seen once. Material for sequencing was peripheral blood or thyroid tissue (not recorded which). These receptors all come from an adult woman with Graves' disease, either hyperthyroidism or ophthalmopathy (not recorded which).

The chain has TRBV19 and TRBJ2-6; weak D call: TRBD1 (5 bases). CDR3 length: 16 amino acids. Germline V gene sequence: CDR1 LNHDA, CDR2 SQIVND (reference sequence). The V gene lost 6 bases and the J gene lost 1 base, with 13 bases spanning the gap. The CDR3 coding sequence is TGTGCCAGTAGCGGACGGTCAGGGTCTGGGGCCAACGTCCTGACTTTC. Amino acids: CASSGRSGSGANVLTF.

The gene calls are TRBV5-1 and TRBJ1-1, with TRBD1 matching 10 bases. The CDR3 sequence is 15 residues long. Germline lookup yields CDR1 SGHRS and CDR2 YFSETQ. Trimming cost V 4 bases and J 5 bases; bases outside gene matches: 8. The CDR3 reads CASSPRQGARTEAFF. CDR3 nucleotides: TGCGCCAGCAGCCCTAGACAGGGGGCGCGGACTGAAGCTTTCTTT.